In this sample, the clone carrying this T cell receptor (beta chain) turned up many times. Its antigen is not known. This sample stems from a study of T cell repertoires in cytomegalovirus infection. The wider study: Both CMV infection and a matching HLA type were indicated by public TCR beta signatures.

CDR1 MNHNY and CDR2 SVGAGI come from the germline V gene (reference sequence). V gave up 5 bases and J gave up 2 bases, with 19 bases separating them. CDR3 length: 17 residues. Each CDR3 protein is one row after TCRdb ran MiXCR on the reads. The sample holds under 300,000 distinct CDR3 sequences, 9% to 15% seen once. The study, taken as a whole, reports: HLA-C-restricted CMV-specific TCR beta clonotypes were dominant in the ex vivo response.

This chain joins TRBV6-6 and TRBJ1-5; tentatively, D is TRBD1 (5 bases). The TCR sequence derives from a human donor in good health (CMV status not recorded). Some clones in this sample may be carry-over from other donors' samples. Input material: PBMCs. As DNA, the CDR3 is TGTGCCAGCAGTATCTATACGGGGGGAAGGGGCAATCAGCCCCAGCATTTT. This sequence encodes CASSIYTGGRGNQPQHF.